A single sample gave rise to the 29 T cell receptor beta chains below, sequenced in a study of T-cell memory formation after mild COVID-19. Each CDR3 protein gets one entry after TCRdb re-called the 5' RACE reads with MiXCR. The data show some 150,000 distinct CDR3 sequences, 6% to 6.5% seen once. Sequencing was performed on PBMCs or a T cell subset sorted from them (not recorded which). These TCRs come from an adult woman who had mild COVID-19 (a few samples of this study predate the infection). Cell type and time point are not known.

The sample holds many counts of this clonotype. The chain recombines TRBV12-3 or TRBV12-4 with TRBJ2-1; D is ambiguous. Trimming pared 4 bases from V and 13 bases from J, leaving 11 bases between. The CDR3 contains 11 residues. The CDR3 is CASSSGPSQFF. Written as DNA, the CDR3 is TGTGCCAGCAGTTCCGGTCCATCCCAGTTCTTC.

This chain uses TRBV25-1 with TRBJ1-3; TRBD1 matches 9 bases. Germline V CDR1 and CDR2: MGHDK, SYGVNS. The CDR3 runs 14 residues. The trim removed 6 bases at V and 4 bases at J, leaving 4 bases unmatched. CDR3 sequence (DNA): TGTGCCAGCAGCCTCACAGGGGGCGGAAACACCATATATTTT. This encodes CASSLTGGGNTIYF. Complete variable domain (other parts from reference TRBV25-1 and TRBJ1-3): EADIYQTPRYLVIGTGKKITLECSQTMGHDKMYWYQQDPGMELHLIHYSYGVNSTEKGDLSSESTVSRIRTEHFPLTLESARPSHTSQYLCASSLTGGGNTIYFGEGSWLTVV.

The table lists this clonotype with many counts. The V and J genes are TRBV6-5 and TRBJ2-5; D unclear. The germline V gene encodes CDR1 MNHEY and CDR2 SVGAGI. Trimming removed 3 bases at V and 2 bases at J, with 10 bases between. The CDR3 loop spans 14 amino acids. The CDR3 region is CASSYESGQETQYF. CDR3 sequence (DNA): TGTGCCAGCAGTTATGAGTCTGGGCAAGAGACCCAGTACTTC.

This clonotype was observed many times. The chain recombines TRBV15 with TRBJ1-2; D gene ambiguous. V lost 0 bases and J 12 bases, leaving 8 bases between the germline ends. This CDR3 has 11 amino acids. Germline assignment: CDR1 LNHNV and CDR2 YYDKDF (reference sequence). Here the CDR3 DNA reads TGTGCCACCAGCAGAGATACCAGCCACACCTTC. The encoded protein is CATSRDTSHTF.

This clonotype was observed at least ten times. The CDR3 reads CSVLQGGKDTQYF. The CDR3 bases are TGCAGCGTACTTCAGGGAGGTAAAGATACGCAGTATTTT. The gene calls are TRBV29-1 and TRBJ2-3; weak D call: TRBD2 (6 bases). V shed 6 bases and J shed 5 bases, with 15 bases lying between them. Germline V gene sequence: CDR1 SQVTM, CDR2 ANQGSEA. The CDR3 runs 13 residues.

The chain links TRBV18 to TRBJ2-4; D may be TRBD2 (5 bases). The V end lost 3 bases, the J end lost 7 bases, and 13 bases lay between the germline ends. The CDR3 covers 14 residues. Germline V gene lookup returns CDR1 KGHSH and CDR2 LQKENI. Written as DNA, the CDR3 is TGTGCCAGCTCACCCACTACCGGGGTGAACATTCAGTACTTC. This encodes CASSPTTGVNIQYF.

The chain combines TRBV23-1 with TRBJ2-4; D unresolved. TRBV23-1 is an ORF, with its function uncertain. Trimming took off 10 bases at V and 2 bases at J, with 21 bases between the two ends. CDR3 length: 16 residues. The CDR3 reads CAIGSGFWGTKNIQYF. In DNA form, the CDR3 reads TGCGCCATCGGATCCGGCTTCTGGGGTACCAAAAACATTCAGTACTTC.

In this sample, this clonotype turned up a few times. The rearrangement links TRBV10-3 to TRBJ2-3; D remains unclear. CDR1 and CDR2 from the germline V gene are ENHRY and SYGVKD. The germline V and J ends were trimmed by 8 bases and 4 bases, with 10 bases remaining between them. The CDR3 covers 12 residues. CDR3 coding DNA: TGTGCCATCCAAGGACCCTCAGATACGCAGTATTTT. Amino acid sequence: CAIQGPSDTQYF.

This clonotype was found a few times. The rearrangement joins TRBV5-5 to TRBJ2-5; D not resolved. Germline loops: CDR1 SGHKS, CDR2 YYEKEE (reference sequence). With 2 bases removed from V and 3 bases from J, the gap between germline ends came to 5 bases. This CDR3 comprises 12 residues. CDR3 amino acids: CASSFAKETQYF. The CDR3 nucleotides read TGTGCCAGCAGCTTTGCTAAAGAGACCCAGTACTTC.

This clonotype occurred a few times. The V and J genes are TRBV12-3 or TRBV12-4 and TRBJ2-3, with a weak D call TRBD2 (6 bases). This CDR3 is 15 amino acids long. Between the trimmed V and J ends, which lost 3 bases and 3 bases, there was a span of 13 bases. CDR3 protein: CASSFFGGATDTQYF. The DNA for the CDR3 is TGTGCCAGCAGTTTTTTCGGGGGAGCGACAGATACGCAGTATTTT.

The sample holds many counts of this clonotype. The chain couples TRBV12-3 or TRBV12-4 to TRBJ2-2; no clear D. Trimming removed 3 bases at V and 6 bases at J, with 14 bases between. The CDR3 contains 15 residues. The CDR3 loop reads CASSFWTTLPGELFF. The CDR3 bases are TGTGCCAGCAGTTTTTGGACGACGCTTCCCGGGGAGCTGTTTTTT.

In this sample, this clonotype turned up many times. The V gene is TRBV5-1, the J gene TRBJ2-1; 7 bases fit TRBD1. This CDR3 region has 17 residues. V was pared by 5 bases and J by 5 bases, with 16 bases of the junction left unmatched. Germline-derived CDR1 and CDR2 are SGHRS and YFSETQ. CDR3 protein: CASSSSSGQRLHNEQFF. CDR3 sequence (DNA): TGCGCCAGCAGTTCGTCATCGGGACAGCGTCTCCACAATGAGCAGTTCTTC.

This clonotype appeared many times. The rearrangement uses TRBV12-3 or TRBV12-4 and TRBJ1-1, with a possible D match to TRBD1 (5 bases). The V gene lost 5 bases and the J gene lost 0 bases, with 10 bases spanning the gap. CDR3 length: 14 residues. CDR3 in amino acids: CASSAHRMNTEAFF. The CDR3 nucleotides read TGTGCCAGCAGTGCCCACAGGATGAACACTGAAGCTTTCTTT.

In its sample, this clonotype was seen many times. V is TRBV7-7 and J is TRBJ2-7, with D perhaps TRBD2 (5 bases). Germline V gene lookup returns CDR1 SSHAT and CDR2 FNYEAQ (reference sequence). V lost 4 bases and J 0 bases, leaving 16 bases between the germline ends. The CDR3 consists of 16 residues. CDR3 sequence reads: CASSSSDRRVSYEQYF. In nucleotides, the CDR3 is TGTGCCAGCAGCTCATCTGACCGGCGGGTCTCCTACGAGCAGTACTTC.

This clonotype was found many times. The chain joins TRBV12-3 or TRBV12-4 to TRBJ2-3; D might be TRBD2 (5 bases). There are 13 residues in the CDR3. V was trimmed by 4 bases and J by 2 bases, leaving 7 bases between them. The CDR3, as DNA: TGTGCCAGCAGTTCCCTAGCCACAGATACGCAGTATTTT. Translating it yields CASSSLATDTQYF.

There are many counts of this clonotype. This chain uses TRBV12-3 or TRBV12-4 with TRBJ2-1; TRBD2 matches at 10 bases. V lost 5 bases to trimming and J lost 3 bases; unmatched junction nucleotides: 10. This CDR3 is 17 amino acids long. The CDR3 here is CASSPRGAGGLYNEQFF. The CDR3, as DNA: TGTGCCAGCAGTCCCCGCGGAGCGGGGGGGCTCTACAATGAGCAGTTCTTC.

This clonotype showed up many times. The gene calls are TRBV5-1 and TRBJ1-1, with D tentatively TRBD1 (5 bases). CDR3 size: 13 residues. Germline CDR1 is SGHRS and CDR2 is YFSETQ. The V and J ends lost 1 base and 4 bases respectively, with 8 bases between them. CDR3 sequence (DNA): TGCGCCAGCAGCTTGAAAAGGGGCACTGAAGCTTTCTTT. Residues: CASSLKRGTEAFF.

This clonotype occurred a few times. This chain's CDR3 is CASSILAGGTDTQYF. CDR3 DNA sequence: TGTGCCAGTAGTATACTGGCGGGGGGCACAGATACGCAGTATTTT. This rearrangement joins TRBV19 to TRBJ2-3, with TRBD2 matching over 7 bases. The J segment lost 1 base and the V segment lost 2 bases, leaving 3 bases of the junction unmatched. The germline gives CDR1 LNHDA, CDR2 SQIVND (reference sequence). The CDR3 loop spans 15 amino acids.

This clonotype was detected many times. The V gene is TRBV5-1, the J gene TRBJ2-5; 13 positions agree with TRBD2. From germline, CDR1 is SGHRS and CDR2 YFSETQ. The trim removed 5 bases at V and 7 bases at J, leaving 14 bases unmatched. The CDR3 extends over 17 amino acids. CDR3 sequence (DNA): TGCGCCAGCAGTCAGATGCCTGGGACTAGCGGGGACGGGACCCAGTACTTC. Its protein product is CASSQMPGTSGDGTQYF.

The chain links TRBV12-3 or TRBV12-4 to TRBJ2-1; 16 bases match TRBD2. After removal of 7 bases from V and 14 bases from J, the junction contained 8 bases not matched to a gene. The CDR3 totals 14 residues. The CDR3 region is CASKVGLAGGRKFF. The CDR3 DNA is TGTGCCAGCAAGGTGGGACTAGCGGGGGGGAGAAAGTTCTTC.

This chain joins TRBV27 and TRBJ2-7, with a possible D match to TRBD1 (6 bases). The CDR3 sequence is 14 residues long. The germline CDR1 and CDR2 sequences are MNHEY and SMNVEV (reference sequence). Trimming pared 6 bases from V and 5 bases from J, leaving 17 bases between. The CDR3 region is CASRTGQYLNEQYF. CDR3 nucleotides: TGTGCCAGCAGAACAGGACAGTACCTAAACGAGCAGTACTTC.

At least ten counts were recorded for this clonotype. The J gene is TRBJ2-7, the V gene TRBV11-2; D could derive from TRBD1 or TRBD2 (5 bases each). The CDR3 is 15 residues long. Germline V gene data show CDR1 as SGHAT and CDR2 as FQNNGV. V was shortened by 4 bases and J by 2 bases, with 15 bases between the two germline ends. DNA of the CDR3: TGTGCCAGCAGCTCCCGAGGGACCGTTACCTACGAGCAGTACTTC. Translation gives CASSSRGTVTYEQYF.

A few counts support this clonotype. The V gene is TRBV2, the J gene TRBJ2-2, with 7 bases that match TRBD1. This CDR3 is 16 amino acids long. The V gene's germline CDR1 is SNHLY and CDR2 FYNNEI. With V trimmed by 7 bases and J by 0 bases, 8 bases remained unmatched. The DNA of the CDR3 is TGTGCCAGCACGTTACAGGGGAAGACGAACACCGGGGAGCTGTTTTTT. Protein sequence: CASTLQGKTNTGELFF.

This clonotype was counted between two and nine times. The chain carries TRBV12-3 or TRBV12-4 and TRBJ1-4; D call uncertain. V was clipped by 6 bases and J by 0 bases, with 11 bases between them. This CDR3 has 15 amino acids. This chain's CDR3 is CASRPRLATNEKLFF. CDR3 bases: TGTGCCAGCAGACCCAGGCTTGCAACTAATGAAAAACTGTTTTTT.

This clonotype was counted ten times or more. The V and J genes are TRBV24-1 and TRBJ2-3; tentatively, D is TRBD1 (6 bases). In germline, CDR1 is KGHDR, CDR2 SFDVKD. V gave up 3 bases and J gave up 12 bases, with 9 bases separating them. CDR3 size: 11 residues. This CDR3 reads CATSDRDTQYF. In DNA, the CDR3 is TGTGCCACCAGTGATCGGGACACCCAGTATTTT.

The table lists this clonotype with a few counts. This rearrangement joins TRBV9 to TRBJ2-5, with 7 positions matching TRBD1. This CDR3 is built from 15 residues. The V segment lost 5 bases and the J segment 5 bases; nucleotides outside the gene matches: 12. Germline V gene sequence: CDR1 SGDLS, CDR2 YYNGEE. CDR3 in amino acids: CASSLWTGWGETQYF. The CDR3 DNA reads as TGTGCCAGCAGTTTATGGACAGGATGGGGGGAGACCCAGTACTTC.

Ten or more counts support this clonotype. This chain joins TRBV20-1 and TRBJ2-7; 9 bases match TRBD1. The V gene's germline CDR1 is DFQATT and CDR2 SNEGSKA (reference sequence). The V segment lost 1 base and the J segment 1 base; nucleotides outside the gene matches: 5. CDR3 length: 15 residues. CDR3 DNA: TGCAGTGCTAGAGCCGCGGACAGGGGTTCCTACGAGCAGTACTTC. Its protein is CSARAADRGSYEQYF.

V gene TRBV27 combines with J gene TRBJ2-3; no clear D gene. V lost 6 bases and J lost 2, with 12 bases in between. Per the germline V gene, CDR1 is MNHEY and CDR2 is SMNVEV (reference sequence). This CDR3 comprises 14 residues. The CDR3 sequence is CASRRRIDTDTQYF. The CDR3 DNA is TGTGCCAGCAGACGGAGAATCGACACAGATACGCAGTATTTT.

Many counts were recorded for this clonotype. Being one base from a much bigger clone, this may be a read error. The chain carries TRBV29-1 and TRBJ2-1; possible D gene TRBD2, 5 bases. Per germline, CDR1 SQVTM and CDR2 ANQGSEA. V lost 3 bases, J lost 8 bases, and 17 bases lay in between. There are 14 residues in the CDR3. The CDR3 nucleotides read TGCAGCGTTGAGGTTAGAGGGAGTATGTATGAGCAGTTCTTC. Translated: CSVEVRGSMYEQFF.